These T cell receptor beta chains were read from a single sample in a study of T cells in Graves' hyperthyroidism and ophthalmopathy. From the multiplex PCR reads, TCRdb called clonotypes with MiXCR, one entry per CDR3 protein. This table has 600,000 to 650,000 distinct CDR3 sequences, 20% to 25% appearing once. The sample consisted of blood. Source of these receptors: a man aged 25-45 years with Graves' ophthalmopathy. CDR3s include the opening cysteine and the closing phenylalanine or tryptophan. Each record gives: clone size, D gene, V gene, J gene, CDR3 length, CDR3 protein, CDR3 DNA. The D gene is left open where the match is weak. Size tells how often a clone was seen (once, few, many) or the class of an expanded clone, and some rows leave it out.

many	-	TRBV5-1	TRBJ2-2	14	CASSEGQNTGELFF	TGCGCCAGCAGCGAGGGACAGAACACCGGGGAGCTGTTTTTT
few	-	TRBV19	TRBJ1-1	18	CASSTDPKSPLLNTEAFF	TGTGCCAGTAGTACCGACCCAAAATCACCCCTCTTGAACACTGAAGCTTTCTTT
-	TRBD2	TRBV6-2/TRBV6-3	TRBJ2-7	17	CASSFARTSGRGYEQYF	TGTGCCAGCAGTTTCGCCCGGACTAGCGGGAGGGGGTACGAGCAGTACTTC
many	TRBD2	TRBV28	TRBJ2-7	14	CASSLGGSRDEQYF	TGTGCCAGCAGTTTGGGGGGGAGCCGGGACGAGCAGTACTTC
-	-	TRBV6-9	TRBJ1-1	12	CASSSMTLGAFF	TGTGCCAGCAGTTCCATGACCCTGGGAGCTTTCTTT
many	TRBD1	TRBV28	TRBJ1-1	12	CASGTGSTEAFF	TGTGCCAGCGGGACAGGCAGCACTGAAGCTTTCTTT
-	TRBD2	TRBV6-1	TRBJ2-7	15	CASRMDAGGGVEQYF	TGTGCCAGCAGGATGGATGCGGGAGGTGGGGTCGAGCAGTACTTC
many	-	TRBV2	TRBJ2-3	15	CASSPSAISTDTQYF	TGTGCCAGCAGCCCTTCGGCGATAAGCACAGATACGCAGTATTTT
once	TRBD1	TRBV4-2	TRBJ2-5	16	CASSQPDRGDQETQYF	TGTGCCAGCAGCCAACCGGACAGGGGAGACCAAGAGACCCAGTACTTC
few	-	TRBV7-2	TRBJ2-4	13	CASSQASINIQYF	TGTGCCAGCAGCCAGGCGTCAATAAACATTCAGTACTTC
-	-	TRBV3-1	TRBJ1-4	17	CASSQPLSGATNEKLFF	TGTGCCAGCAGCCAACCCCTATCGGGGGCAACTAATGAAAAACTGTTTTTT
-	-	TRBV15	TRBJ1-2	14	CANEGGTCFRGYTF	TGTGCCAACGAGGGGGGGACTTGTTTTCGGGGCTACACCTTC
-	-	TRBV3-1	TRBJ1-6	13	CASSQGYNSPLHF	TGTGCCAGCAGCCAAGGGTATAATTCACCCCTCCACTTT
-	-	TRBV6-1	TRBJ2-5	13	CASSSTRKETQYF	TGTGCCAGCAGTTCAACTAGAAAAGAGACCCAGTACTTC
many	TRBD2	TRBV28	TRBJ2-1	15	CASSQTSGPYNEQFF	TGTGCCAGCAGTCAGACTAGCGGGCCGTACAATGAGCAGTTCTTC
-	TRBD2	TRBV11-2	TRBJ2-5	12	CASSLPGGPKYF	TGTGCCAGCAGCTTACCGGGAGGGCCGAAGTACTTC
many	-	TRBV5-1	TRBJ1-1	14	CASSPRGGNTEAFF	TGCGCCAGCAGCCCTCGCGGGGGGAACACTGAAGCTTTCTTT
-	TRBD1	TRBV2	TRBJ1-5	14	CASSVARGDQPQHF	TGTGCCAGCAGTGTCGCCAGGGGGGACCAGCCCCAGCATTTT
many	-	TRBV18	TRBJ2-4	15	CASSPPSIAKNIQYF	TGTGCCAGCTCACCACCGAGTATAGCCAAAAACATTCAGTACTTC
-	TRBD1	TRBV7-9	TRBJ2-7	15	CAISAPAGTGYEQYF	TGTGCCATCAGTGCTCCTGCCGGGACAGGGTACGAGCAGTACTTC
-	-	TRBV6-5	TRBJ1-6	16	CASSYSAGAGNSPLYF	TGTGCCAGCAGTTACTCGGCCGGGGCCGGTAATTCACCCCTCTACTTT
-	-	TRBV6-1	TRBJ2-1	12	CASTAFSSEQFF	TGTGCCAGCACCGCTTTTAGTAGTGAGCAGTTCTTC
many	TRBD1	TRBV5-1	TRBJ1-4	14	CASSEGATNEKLFF	TGCGCCAGCAGCGAGGGGGCGACTAATGAAAAACTGTTTTTT
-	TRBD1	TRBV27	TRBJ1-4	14	CASRAGTVNEKLFF	TGTGCCAGCAGGGCAGGGACAGTAAATGAAAAACTGTTTTTT
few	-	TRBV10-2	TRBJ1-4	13	CASSGTGNEKLFF	TGCGCCAGCAGCGGGACTGGTAATGAAAAACTGTTTTTT
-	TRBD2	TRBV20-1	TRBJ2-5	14	CSAPRLAGAETQYF	TGCAGTGCTCCCCGACTAGCGGGAGCGGAGACCCAGTACTTC
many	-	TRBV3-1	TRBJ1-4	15	CASQPFYRDNEKLFF	TGTGCCAGCCAGCCTTTCTACCGGGATAATGAAAAACTGTTTTTT
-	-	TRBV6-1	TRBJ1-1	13	CASIDSHNTEAFF	TGTGCCAGCATCGACAGTCATAACACTGAAGCTTTCTTT
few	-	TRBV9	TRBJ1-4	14	CASSGLSNDEKLFF	TGTGCCAGCAGCGGCCTAAGCAACGATGAAAAACTGTTTTTT
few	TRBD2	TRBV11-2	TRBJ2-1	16	CASSKRAGFSYNEQFF	TGTGCCAGCAGCAAACGAGCGGGATTCTCCTACAATGAGCAGTTCTTC
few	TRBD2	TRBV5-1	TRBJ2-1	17	CASSLSSGSQGYNEQFF	TGCGCCAGCAGCCTTTCTAGCGGGAGCCAAGGCTACAATGAGCAGTTCTTC
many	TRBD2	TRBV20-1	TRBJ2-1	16	CSCNEAVAGGLHEQFF	TGCAGCTGTAACGAGGCCGTAGCGGGAGGGTTGCATGAGCAGTTCTTC
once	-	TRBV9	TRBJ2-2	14	CASSGGVSTGELFF	TGTGCCAGCAGCGGCGGGGTGAGCACCGGGGAGCTGTTTTTT
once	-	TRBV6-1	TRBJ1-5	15	CASSERGGFNQPQHF	TGTGCCAGCAGTGAACGGGGCGGGTTCAATCAGCCCCAGCATTTT
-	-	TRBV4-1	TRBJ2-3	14	CASSQDRTPRVQYF	TGCGCCAGCAGCCAAGATCGGACCCCTCGGGTGCAGTATTTT
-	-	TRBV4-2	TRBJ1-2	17	CASSQGARGRRVDGYTF	TGTGCCAGCAGCCAAGGGGCCCGTGGCAGGCGTGTGGATGGCTACACCTTC
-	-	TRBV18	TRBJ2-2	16	CASSPNVRANGGELFF	TGTGCCAGCTCGCCCAACGTCAGGGCGAACGGCGGGGAGCTGTTTTTT
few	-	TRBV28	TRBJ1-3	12	CASSYAGNTIYF	TGTGCCAGCAGTTATGCTGGAAACACCATATATTTT
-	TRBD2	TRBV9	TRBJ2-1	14	CASSVGTMDNEQFF	TGTGCCAGCAGCGTCGGGACTATGGACAATGAGCAGTTCTTC